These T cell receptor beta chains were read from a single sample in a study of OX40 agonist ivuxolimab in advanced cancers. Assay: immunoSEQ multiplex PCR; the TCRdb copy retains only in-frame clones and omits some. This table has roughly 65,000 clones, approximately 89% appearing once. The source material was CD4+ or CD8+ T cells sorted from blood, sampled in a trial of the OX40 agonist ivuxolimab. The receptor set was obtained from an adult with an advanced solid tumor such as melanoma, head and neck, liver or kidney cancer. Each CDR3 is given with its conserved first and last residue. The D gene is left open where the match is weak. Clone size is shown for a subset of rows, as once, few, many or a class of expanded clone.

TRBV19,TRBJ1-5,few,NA,CASSIVTNQPQHF,TGTGCCAGTAGTATTGTTACAAATCAGCCCCAGCATTTT
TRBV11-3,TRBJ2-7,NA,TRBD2,CASSLGTSGRNYEQYF,TGTGCCAGCAGCTTAGGGACTAGCGGGAGAAACTACGAGCAGTACTTC
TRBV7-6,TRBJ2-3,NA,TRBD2,CASSSPLLAGVADTQYF,TGTGCCAGCAGCTCCCCCTTACTAGCGGGAGTAGCAGATACGCAGTATTTT
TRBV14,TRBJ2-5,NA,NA,CASSQDLGQETQYF,TGTGCCAGCAGCCAAGATCTTGGGCAAGAGACCCAGTACTTC
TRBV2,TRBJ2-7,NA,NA,CASSESRDEQYF,TGTGCCAGCAGTGAGTCGCGCGACGAGCAGTACTTC
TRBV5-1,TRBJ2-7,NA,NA,CASSRGGDSYEQYF,TGCGCCAGCAGCCGAGGAGGGGACTCCTACGAGCAGTACTTC
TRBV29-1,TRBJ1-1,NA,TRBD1,CSTRTGISEAFF,TGCAGCACTCGGACAGGAATAAGTGAAGCTTTCTTT
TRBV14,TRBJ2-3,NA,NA,CASSQVQSFTDTQYF,TGTGCCAGCAGCCAAGTGCAGAGTTTCACAGATACGCAGTATTTT
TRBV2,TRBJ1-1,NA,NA,CASSEGGVGGDTEAFF,TGTGCCAGCAGTGAAGGCGGGGTGGGAGGGGACACTGAAGCTTTCTTT
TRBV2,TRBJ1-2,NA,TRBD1,CASSDQTGSVGYTF,TGTGCCAGCAGTGACCAGACAGGGTCTGTCGGCTACACCTTC
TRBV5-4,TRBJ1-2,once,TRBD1,CASSKQGRSGYGYTF,TGTGCCAGCAGCAAACAGGGGAGGAGTGGGTATGGCTACACCTTC
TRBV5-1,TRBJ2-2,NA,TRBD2,CASRDGRAMGTGELFF,TGCGCCAGCAGGGATGGGAGGGCCATGGGCACCGGGGAGCTGTTTTTT
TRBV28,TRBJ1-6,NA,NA,CASSPDSGNSPLHF,TGTGCCAGCAGTCCGGACAGTGGGAATTCACCCCTCCACTTT
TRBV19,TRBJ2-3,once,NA,CASSRRDTVLADTQYF,TGTGCCAGTAGTCGGCGGGACACGGTTCTAGCAGATACGCAGTATTTT
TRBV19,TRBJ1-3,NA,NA,CASSPDWRSSGNTIYF,TGTGCCAGTAGTCCGGATTGGCGGAGCTCTGGAAACACCATATATTTT
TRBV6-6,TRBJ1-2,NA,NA,CASRERGGGNYGYTF,TGTGCCAGCAGAGAGAGGGGGGGTGGGAACTATGGCTACACCTTC
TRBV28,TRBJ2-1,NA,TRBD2,CASSPRLADNNEQFF,TGTGCCAGCAGTCCCCGTCTAGCGGACAACAATGAGCAGTTCTTC
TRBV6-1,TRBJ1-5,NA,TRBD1,CASSDRTGSNQPQHF,TGTGCCAGCAGTGATAGGACAGGGAGCAATCAGCCCCAGCATTTT
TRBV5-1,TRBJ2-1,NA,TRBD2,CASSRWTSGTYNEQFF,TGCGCCAGCAGCCGGTGGACTAGCGGGACTTACAATGAGCAGTTCTTC
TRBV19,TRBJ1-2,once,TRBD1,CASSIEGQGGGYTF,TGTGCCAGTAGTATAGAAGGACAGGGAGGCGGCTACACCTTC
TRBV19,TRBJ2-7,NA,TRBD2,CASSISLAGSEQYF,TGTGCCAGTAGTATCTCCCTAGCGGGCTCCGAGCAGTACTTC
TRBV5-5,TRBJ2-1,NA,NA,CASRLVNEQFF,TGTGCCAGCCGCTTGGTCAATGAGCAGTTCTTC
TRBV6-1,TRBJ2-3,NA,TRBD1,CASSEATGGAYTQYF,TGTGCCAGCAGTGAAGCGACAGGGGGCGCGTATACGCAGTATTTT